Included here is one T cell receptor beta chain sequence, with context. Assay used: immunoSEQ multiplex PCR; TCRdb lists only in-frame clones, some missing. The data contain about 42,000 clones, roughly nine tenths of them singletons. This CDR3 is 13 amino acids long. V gave up 6 bases and J gave up 7 bases; unmatched junction bases: 7. Per germline, CDR1 SNHLY and CDR2 FYNNEI. This entry belongs to a study of T cell changes during pregnancy in multiple sclerosis. The material was CD4+ T cells from peripheral blood mononuclear cells, obtained after pregnancy. This rearrangement joins TRBV2 to TRBJ2-7, with 9 bases matching TRBD1. The source of this sequence is a female donor with multiple sclerosis, enrolled in a pregnancy study. The CDR3 is CASSRDRAREQYF. The CDR3 coding sequence is TGTGCCAGCAGCCGGGACAGGGCGCGAGAGCAGTACTTC.